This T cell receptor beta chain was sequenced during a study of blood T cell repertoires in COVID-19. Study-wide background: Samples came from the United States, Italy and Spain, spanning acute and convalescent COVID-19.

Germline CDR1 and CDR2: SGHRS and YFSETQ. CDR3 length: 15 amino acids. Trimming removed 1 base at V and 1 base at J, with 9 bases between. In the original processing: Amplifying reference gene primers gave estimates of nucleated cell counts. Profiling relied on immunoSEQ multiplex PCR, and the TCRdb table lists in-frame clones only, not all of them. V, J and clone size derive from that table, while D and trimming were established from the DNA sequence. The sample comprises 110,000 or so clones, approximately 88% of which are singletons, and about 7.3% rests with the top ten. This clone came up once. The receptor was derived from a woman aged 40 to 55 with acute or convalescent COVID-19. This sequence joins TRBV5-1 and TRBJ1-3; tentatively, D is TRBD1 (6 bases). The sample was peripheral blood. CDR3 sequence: CASSLLQGSGNTIYF. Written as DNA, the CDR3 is TGCGCCAGCAGCTTGCTACAGGGTTCTGGAAACACCATATATTTT. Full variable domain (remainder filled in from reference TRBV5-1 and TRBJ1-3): KAGVTQTPRYLIKTRGQQVTLSCSPISGHRSVSWYQQTPGQGLQFLFEYFSETQRNKGNFPGRFSGRQFSNSRSEMNVSTLELGDSALYLCASSLLQGSGNTIYFGEGSWLTVV.